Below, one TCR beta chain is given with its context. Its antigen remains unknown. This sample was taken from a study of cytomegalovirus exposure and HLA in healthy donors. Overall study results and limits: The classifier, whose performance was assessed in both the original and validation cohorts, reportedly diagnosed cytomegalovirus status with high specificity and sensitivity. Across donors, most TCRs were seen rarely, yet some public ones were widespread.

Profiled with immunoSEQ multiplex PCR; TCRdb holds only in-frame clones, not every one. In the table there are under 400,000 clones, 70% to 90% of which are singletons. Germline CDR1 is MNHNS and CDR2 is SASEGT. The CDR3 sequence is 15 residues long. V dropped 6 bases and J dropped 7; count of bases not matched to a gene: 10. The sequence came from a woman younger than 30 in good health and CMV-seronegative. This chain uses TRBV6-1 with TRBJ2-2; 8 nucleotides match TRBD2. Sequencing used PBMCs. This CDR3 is CASRVTSGSFGELFF. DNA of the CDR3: TGTGCCAGCAGAGTGACCAGCGGGAGTTTCGGGGAGCTGTTTTTT.